The present T cell receptor beta chain was sequenced within a study of blood T cells in healthy people across ages. General observations from the study: Per million T cells, TCR beta diversity dropped about linearly as age rose.

There are 15 residues in the CDR3. J lost 4 bases, V lost 2 bases, and 7 bases had no gene match. The germline CDR1 and CDR2 sequences are LGHNA and YNFKEQ. A second PCR, run for roughly 6 to 11 cycles, used a sample-barcoded 5' primer plus a J-beta primer mix. TCRdb reprocessed the 5' RACE reads via MiXCR and lists one record per CDR3 protein. The sample holds 650,000 to 1,000,000 distinct CDR3 sequences, under 40% seen once. This clonotype has a count of ten or more. Its antigen is unknown. The sequence was collected from a man aged 18 to 30 in good health. The chain couples TRBV4-2 to TRBJ1-2; 7 nucleotides line up with TRBD1. The source material was blood. CDR3 region: CASSQRDSLTYGYTF. The CDR3 nucleotides are TGTGCCAGCAGCCAACGGGACAGCTTGACCTATGGCTACACCTTC.